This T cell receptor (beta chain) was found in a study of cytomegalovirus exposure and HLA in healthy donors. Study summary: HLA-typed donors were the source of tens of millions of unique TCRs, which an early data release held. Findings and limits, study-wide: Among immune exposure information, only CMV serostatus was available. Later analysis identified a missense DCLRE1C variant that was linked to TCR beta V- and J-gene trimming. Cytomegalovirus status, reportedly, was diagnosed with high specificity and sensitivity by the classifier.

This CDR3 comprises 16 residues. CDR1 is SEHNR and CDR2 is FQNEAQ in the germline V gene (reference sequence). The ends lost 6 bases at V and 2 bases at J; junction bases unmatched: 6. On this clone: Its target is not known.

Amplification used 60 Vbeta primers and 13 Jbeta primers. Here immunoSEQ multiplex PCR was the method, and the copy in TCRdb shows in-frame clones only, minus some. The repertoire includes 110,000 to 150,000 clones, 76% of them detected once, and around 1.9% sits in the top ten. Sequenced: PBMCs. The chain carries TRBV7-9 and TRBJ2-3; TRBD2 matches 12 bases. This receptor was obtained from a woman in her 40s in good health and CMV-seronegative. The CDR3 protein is CASRGRTSGVTDTQYF. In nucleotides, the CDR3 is TGTGCCAGCAGGGGGCGGACTAGCGGGGTCACAGATACGCAGTATTTT.